The rows below give T cell receptor beta chains drawn from one sample of a study of identical twins. MiXCR, applied by TCRdb to the 5' RACE reads, yields one record per CDR3 protein. The table lists fewer than 650,000 distinct CDR3 sequences, roughly 9.9% of them singletons, with 3% in the top ten. A further study also used this sample, focusing on yellow fever vaccine responses in identical twins.

Specimen: PBMCs. These TCRs come from a woman aged 18-29 years in good health. CDR3s leave out the opening cysteine and the closing phenylalanine or tryptophan.

TRBV20-1	TRBJ2-7	SAAGLYEQY
TRBV7-9	TRBJ1-2	ASSFAEDRLNGYT
TRBV12-3/TRBV12-4	TRBJ2-5	ASSPPGLAGQETQY
TRBV20-1	TRBJ2-5	SADTGRGGETQY
TRBV15	TRBJ1-4	ATSYRTGATNEKLF
TRBV6-1	TRBJ2-6	ASSEEGAGANVLT
TRBV7-2	TRBJ1-1	ASSLEVGGNTEAF
TRBV6-1	TRBJ2-1	ASTPGTSEANEQF
TRBV2	TRBJ1-1	ASSPVRQANRNTEAF
TRBV2	TRBJ2-1	ASSGGSGNNEQF
TRBV28	TRBJ2-1	ASRPYPSRPETSSYNEQF
TRBV24-1	TRBJ2-2	ATCYFRTDTTRGVSTGELF
TRBV7-3	TRBJ1-2	ASSPMGVGDNYGYT
TRBV14	TRBJ2-1	ASSQDVSRTGGHNEQF
TRBV12-3/TRBV12-4	TRBJ2-1	ASSQFITGIMLGNEQF
TRBV11-2	TRBJ2-3	ASRPGTGATIFTDTQY
TRBV5-1	TRBJ2-2	ASSKERQGGTGELF
TRBV7-9	TRBJ2-1	ARGSNNNEQF
TRBV5-6	TRBJ2-7	ASSSHDRFGYEQY
TRBV15	TRBJ2-5	ATSPTSGRVPETQY
TRBV28	TRBJ2-3	AGASGTTRTDTQY
TRBV28	TRBJ2-7	ASSFLSLRQGAYEQY
TRBV7-9	TRBJ2-1	ASSLEPGQGAIEQF
TRBV16	TRBJ1-3	ASSQWLKTGPSDDTIY
TRBV4-2	TRBJ2-6	ASSRAVGTSGDYGANVLT
TRBV5-1	TRBJ2-1	ASSLEVAGPIVYEQF
TRBV6-2/TRBV6-3	TRBJ2-1	ASSYGGGGYNEQF
TRBV27	TRBJ2-7	ASSSPLAGRYEQY